The 29 T cell receptor beta chains reported below all come from one sample, sequenced in a study of blood T cell repertoires in COVID-19. Libraries were prepared by immunoSEQ multiplex PCR; TCRdb keeps only in-frame clonotypes and omits some of them. The repertoire holds around 100,000 clones, with about 90% as singletons. Sequencing input: peripheral blood. The receptors shown here come from a woman aged 55-70 years with acute or convalescent COVID-19.

As to this clone: This same CDR3 is encoded by further DNA sequences in the sample. V is TRBV12-3 or TRBV12-4 and J is TRBJ1-1; D uncertain. V was cut by 6 bases and J by 1 base, with 9 bases left in between. This CDR3 has 13 residues. This chain's CDR3 is CASSLTGNTEAFF. CDR3 bases: TGTGCCAGCAGCCTTACGGGGAACACTGAAGCTTTCTTT.

The genes are TRBV30 and TRBJ1-2; 7 nucleotides line up with TRBD1. After removal of 8 bases from V and 8 bases from J, the junction contained 11 bases not matched to a gene. CDR1 and CDR2 (germline): GTSNPN, SVGIG (reference sequence). The CDR3 totals 12 residues. The CDR3 region is CARTGADVGYTF. DNA for the CDR3: TGTGCCCGCACAGGGGCGGATGTAGGCTACACCTTC.

The chain joins TRBV6-5 to TRBJ2-7, with D unclear. The CDR3 runs to 14 residues. CDR1 MNHEY and CDR2 SVGAGI come from the germline V gene. Trimming removed 2 bases from V and 5 bases from J, with 13 bases in between. The CDR3: CASSYLGGSNEQYF. The CDR3, as DNA: TGTGCCAGCAGTTACCTAGGCGGATCCAACGAGCAGTACTTC.

The chain joins TRBV24-1 to TRBJ1-2; the D gene is possibly TRBD1 (5 bases). Germline CDR1 and CDR2: KGHDR and SFDVKD. V was clipped by 3 bases and J by 5 bases, with 12 bases between them. The CDR3 consists of 14 residues. This CDR3 reads CATSDPMTAYGYTF. For the CDR3, the DNA is TGTGCCACCAGTGATCCGATGACAGCATATGGCTACACCTTC.

This clone occurred once. V usage is TRBV28 and J usage is TRBJ2-4; unclear D gene. Germline CDR1 is MDHEN and CDR2 is SYDVKM. CDR3 size: 15 residues. V was shortened by 6 bases and J by 9 bases, with 21 bases between the two germline ends. The CDR3 nucleotides read TGTGCCAGCAGCCCTCCTAGACCCTCCCGAGGCATTCAGTACTTC. Protein: CASSPPRPSRGIQYF.

The chain uses TRBV28 and TRBJ1-1, with D hard to call. Germline V gives CDR1 MDHEN, CDR2 SYDVKM. This CDR3 has 13 residues. The V and J ends lost 6 bases and 4 bases respectively, with 12 bases between them. The CDR3 sequence is CASSRYEGTEAFF. The CDR3 nucleotides read TGTGCCAGCAGCCGCTATGAGGGCACTGAAGCTTTCTTT.

CDR3 DNA sequence: TGTGCCAGCAGCAAAGCGGCGGGACAGTTAATTTCACCCCTCCACTTT. Its translation: CASSKAAGQLISPLHF. The chain joins TRBV21-1 to TRBJ1-6; the D segment call TRBD1 is taken from the table without a DNA check. TRBV21-1 is reported as a pseudogene. The CDR3 contains 16 residues.

J is TRBJ2-2 and V is TRBV3-1 (or the pseudogene TRBV3-2), with D tentatively TRBD1 (5 bases). V was shortened by 0 bases and J by 4 bases, with 9 bases between the two germline ends. CDR1 LGHDT and CDR2 YNNKEL come from the germline V gene (reference sequence). The CDR3 has 15 residues. DNA for the CDR3: TGTGCCAGCAGCCAAGACAGGACATCCACCGGGGAGCTGTTTTTT. Translated: CASSQDRTSTGELFF.

This clone appeared once. The chain employs TRBV2 and TRBJ1-2, with TRBD1 as a possible D gene (5 bases). Trimming cost V 4 bases and J 7 bases, with 10 bases left between them. This CDR3 comprises 12 residues. Germline V CDR1 and CDR2: SNHLY, FYNNEI. As DNA, the CDR3 is TGTGCCAGCAGTGTCATCAGGGCTGGCTACACCTTC. Translation: CASSVIRAGYTF.

CDR3 region: CASSFIPGTGAYEQYF. The CDR3 region has the DNA TGTGCCAGCAGTTTTATTCCCGGGACAGGGGCCTACGAGCAGTACTTC. The genes are TRBV27 and TRBJ2-7; 10 positions agree with TRBD1. The CDR3 length is 16 residues. V dropped 3 bases and J dropped 2; count of bases not matched to a gene: 7. Germline V gene lookup returns CDR1 MNHEY and CDR2 SMNVEV (reference sequence).

The chain carries TRBV4-2 and TRBJ1-1; 11 nucleotides match TRBD1. Germline-derived CDR1 and CDR2 are LGHNA and YNFKEQ. The CDR3 sequence is 15 residues long. With V trimmed by 3 bases and J by 6 bases, 6 bases remained unmatched. The CDR3, as DNA: TGTGCCAGCAGCCACCCGGGACAGGGGGGAGCTGAAGCTTTCTTT. Its protein product is CASSHPGQGGAEAFF.

The chain combines TRBV18 with TRBJ1-3; a weak D match, TRBD1 (6 bases). V lost 2 bases and J 2 bases, leaving 16 bases between the germline ends. Germline V gives CDR1 KGHSH, CDR2 LQKENI. This CDR3 contains 17 residues. The CDR3 loop is CASSPDSSGTTGNTIYF. Here the CDR3 DNA reads TGTGCCAGCTCACCAGATTCATCCGGGACAACTGGAAACACCATATATTTT. The complete variable domain, with remaining parts taken from reference TRBV18 and TRBJ1-3, reads NAGVMQNPRHLVRRRGQEARLRCSPMKGHSHVYWYRQLPEEGLKFMVYLQKENIIDESGMPKERFSAEFPKEGPSILRIQQVVRGDSAAYFCASSPDSSGTTGNTIYFGEGSWLTVV.

With respect to this clone: One end of the junction varies from germline; a read error may be responsible. This sequence joins TRBV19 and TRBJ1-2, with 7 bases fitting TRBD1. Germline values: CDR1 LNHDA, CDR2 SQIVND (reference sequence). This CDR3 comprises 14 residues. The CDR3 DNA reads TGTGCCAGTGGTATAGGGGGCGGCGGCTATGGCTACACCTTC. Protein: CASGIGGGGYGYTF.

The chain combines TRBV4-1 with TRBJ2-4; 13 bases are a match to TRBD2. Looked up from germline, CDR1 is MGHRA and CDR2 is YSYEKL. Trimming took 1 base from V and 1 from J; bases not matched to a gene: 7. The length of the CDR3 is 19 residues. DNA for the CDR3: TGCGCCAGCAGCCAAGCCACTAGCGGGAGGGCCTTGGCCAAAAACATTCAGTACTTC. It encodes CASSQATSGRALAKNIQYF.

This sequence joins TRBV6-5 and TRBJ2-7; 9 bases fit TRBD1. The CDR3 is made up of 15 amino acids. Per germline, CDR1 MNHEY and CDR2 SVGAGI. Losses at the gene ends were 6 bases for V and 4 bases for J; bases not matched to a gene: 10. The CDR3 region has the DNA TGTGCCAGCAGCCTATCTACAGGGGGCGGGTACGAGCAGTACGTC. Its protein is CASSLSTGGGYEQYV.

This sequence joins TRBV18 and TRBJ2-5, with TRBD2 as a possible D gene (5 bases). Trimming cost V 1 base and J 3 bases, with 12 bases left between them. From germline, CDR1 is KGHSH and CDR2 LQKENI. The CDR3 contains 15 residues. CDR3 coding DNA: TGTGCCAGCTCACCACGGTTGACGGGAAAAGAGACCCAGTACTTC. Translation gives CASSPRLTGKETQYF.

The J gene is TRBJ2-7, the V gene TRBV18; 7 bases agree with TRBD1. J was trimmed by 2 bases and V by 5 bases; bases with no gene match: 3. Germline V gives CDR1 KGHSH, CDR2 LQKENI. The CDR3 extends over 13 amino acids. The CDR3 region has the DNA TGTGCCAGCTCAGAGGGACAGACCTACGAGCAGTACGTC. The encoded protein is CASSEGQTYEQYV.

Written as DNA, the CDR3 is TGTGCCAGTAGTATATCTTCCCGGTCTTATGGCTACACCTTC. Translating gives CASSISSRSYGYTF. The chain uses TRBV19 and TRBJ1-2; no clear D. Per the germline V gene, CDR1 is LNHDA and CDR2 is SQIVND (reference sequence). V gave up 2 bases and J gave up 5 bases, with 12 bases separating them. CDR3 length equals 14 residues.

V is TRBV15 and J is TRBJ2-1; 10 positions match TRBD2. CDR1 and CDR2 (germline): LNHNV, YYDKDF (reference sequence). V lost 5 bases to trimming and J lost 8 bases; unmatched junction nucleotides: 6. The CDR3 contains 14 residues. Here the CDR3 reads CATSGGTSVDEQFF. CDR3 nucleotide sequence: TGTGCCACCAGCGGGGGGACTAGCGTCGATGAGCAGTTCTTC. Looking up the rest from reference TRBV15 and TRBJ2-1 gives the full variable domain: DAMVIQNPRYQVTQFGKPVTLSCSQTLNHNVMYWYQQKSSQAPKLLFHYYDKDFNNEADTPDNFQSRRPNTSFCFLDIRSPGLGDTAMYLCATSGGTSVDEQFFGPGTRLTVL.

The rearrangement uses TRBV18 and TRBJ2-5, with TRBD2 matching 8 bases. CDR1 and CDR2 (germline): KGHSH, LQKENI. Germline trimming cut 0 bases from V and 2 bases from J; bases unmatched to any gene: 5. The CDR3 consists of 16 residues. The chain's CDR3 is CASSPPKSGSQETQYF. In DNA, the CDR3 is TGTGCCAGCTCACCACCGAAAAGCGGGAGTCAAGAGACCCAGTACTTC.

In this sample, this clone turned up once. The rearrangement joins TRBV6-5 to TRBJ1-2; tentative D call: TRBD1 (6 bases). Trimming removed 6 bases at V and 3 bases at J, with 11 bases between. CDR1 is MNHEY and CDR2 is SVGAGI in the germline V gene. The CDR3 has 13 amino acids. CDR3 sequence (DNA): TGTGCCAGCAGGCCGGACAGTTACTATGGCTACACCTTC. Its translation: CASRPDSYYGYTF.

V and J are TRBV5-8 and TRBJ2-7; tentative D call: TRBD1 (5 bases). V was cut by 0 bases and J by 7 bases, with 14 bases left in between. The CDR3 is 14 residues long. Germline-derived CDR1 and CDR2 are SGHTS and YDEGEE. The CDR3 nucleotides read TGTGCCAGCAGCTTGGAGGCAGGGCCCTTGGAGCAGTACGTC. Translating gives CASSLEAGPLEQYV.

V is TRBV27 and J is TRBJ1-2, with TRBD1 matching 7 bases. V trimming: 6 bases; J trimming: 4 bases; junction bases outside the gene matches: 11. Germline CDR1 reads MNHEY; CDR2 reads SMNVEV (reference sequence). The CDR3 extends over 15 amino acids. The CDR3 spells CASSQLGGYPYGYTF. The CDR3 nucleotides read TGTGCCAGCAGCCAATTAGGGGGCTATCCCTATGGCTACACCTTC.

The chain joins TRBV6-1 to TRBJ1-5; tentative D call: TRBD1 (5 bases). The V end was cut by 2 bases, the J end by 4 bases, with 9 bases between. CDR3 length equals 14 residues. CDR1 and CDR2 (germline): MNHNS, SASEGT. As DNA, the CDR3 is TGTGCCAGCAGTGAATGGGGGGGGAATCAGCCCCAGCATTTT. This sequence encodes CASSEWGGNQPQHF.

The chain employs TRBV5-1 and TRBJ2-7; D gene unclear. The length of the CDR3 is 14 residues. The V end lost 1 base, the J end lost 3 bases, and 11 bases lay between the germline ends. Germline V CDR1 and CDR2: SGHRS, YFSETQ. CDR3 protein: CASSLTPQDYEQYF. CDR3 coding DNA: TGCGCCAGCAGCTTGACTCCCCAGGACTACGAGCAGTACTTC.

This chain joins TRBV28 and TRBJ1-1; D call uncertain. The germline CDR1 and CDR2 sequences are MDHEN and SYDVKM. V was pared by 4 bases and J by 1 base, with 10 bases between. The CDR3 runs to 14 residues. The chain's CDR3 is CASSSHDKNTEAFF. DNA for the CDR3: TGTGCCAGCAGTTCTCACGACAAGAACACTGAAGCTTTCTTT.

This sequence joins TRBV10-3 and TRBJ1-6; D remains ambiguous. The CDR3 contains 14 residues. Trimming left V 0 bases short and J 8 bases short, with 8 bases between. Germline V gene lookup returns CDR1 ENHRY and CDR2 SYGVKD. The CDR3 is CAISESHGDSPLHF. The CDR3 DNA is TGTGCCATCAGTGAGTCACACGGGGATTCACCCCTCCACTTT.

The chain is built from TRBV11-3 and TRBJ1-4; D call uncertain. Per germline, CDR1 SGHNT and CDR2 YENEEA. The length of the CDR3 is 13 residues. V shed 1 base and J shed 5 bases, with 5 bases lying between them. The CDR3 sequence is CASSLALNEKLFF. CDR3 coding DNA: TGTGCCAGCAGCTTAGCCTTAAATGAAAAACTGTTTTTT.

CDR3 in DNA: TGTGCCATCAGTGGCGGGACAGGGGATGCTGAAGCTTTCTTT. Its protein product is CAISGGTGDAEAFF. The rearrangement uses TRBV10-3 and TRBJ1-1, with 10 bases that match TRBD1. Losses at the gene ends were 4 bases for V and 6 bases for J; bases not matched to a gene: 5. Germline CDR1 ENHRY, CDR2 SYGVKD. This CDR3 region has 14 residues.